One sample yielded the 4 T cell receptor beta chains listed below, sequenced in a study of blood T cell repertoires in COVID-19. Repertoires were generated with immunoSEQ multiplex PCR, while TCRdb's copy carries only in-frame clones and drops some. The sample yields 270,000 or so clones, approximately 90% seen once. The sequenced material came from PBMCs or T cells enriched from blood (not recorded which). The receptors here all came from a man in his forties who had been exposed to COVID-19.

CDR3 DNA sequence: TGCGCCAGCAGCTTTAGCCCGGGACAGAGCTCTGGGGCCAACGTCCTGACTTTC. This sequence encodes CASSFSPGQSSGANVLTF. The rearrangement links TRBV5-1 to TRBJ2-6; 7 nucleotides align to TRBD1. This CDR3 is built from 18 residues. Germline V CDR1 and CDR2: SGHRS, YFSETQ. The V and J ends lost 2 bases and 0 bases, in that order; junction bases with no gene match: 8.

The J gene is TRBJ1-6, the V gene TRBV28, with 8 bases fitting TRBD1. With V trimmed by 5 bases and J by 6 bases, 9 bases remained unmatched. Per germline, CDR1 MDHEN and CDR2 SYDVKM. CDR3 length equals 16 residues. CDR3 DNA: TGTGCCAGCAGTAGACAGGGGCCTCCTGGTAATTCACCCCTCCACTTT. This sequence encodes CASSRQGPPGNSPLHF.

This rearrangement joins TRBV4-1 to TRBJ2-7; 8 positions match TRBD1. Germline CDR1 reads MGHRA; CDR2 reads YSYEKL. Unmatched junction bases numbered 15, after V lost 1 base and J lost 7 bases. This CDR3 region has 17 residues. CDR3 loop: CASSQGRARDRPREQYF. The CDR3 DNA reads as TGCGCCAGCAGCCAAGGTCGTGCCCGGGACAGGCCTCGGGAGCAGTACTTC.

V and J are TRBV7-9 and TRBJ1-6, with 7 bases aligning to TRBD1. Losses at the gene ends were 2 bases for V and 7 bases for J; bases not matched to a gene: 2. The germline gives CDR1 SEHNR, CDR2 FQNEAQ (reference sequence). CDR3 size: 14 residues. CDR3 DNA: TGTGCCAGCAGCTTAATACAGGGGAATTCACCCCTCCACTTT. Protein sequence: CASSLIQGNSPLHF.